Each of the 13 T cell receptor beta chains below was sequenced from the same sample in a study of post-analysis software for immune sequencing data. Study-wide results and limits: Comparison of patients with controls showed 5 or 6 TRBV segments more frequent in patients, TRBV5-6, TRBV5-1 and TRBV20-1 among them.

Their specific antigens are unknown. Unique molecular identifiers were built into the TCR beta cDNA libraries. TCRdb itself ran the PCR reads through MiXCR, one entry per CDR3 protein. The profile covers some 500,000 distinct CDR3 sequences, with roughly 46% appearing a single time and about 12% taken by the ten largest. Sequenced material: blood. The receptors shown here come from a girl between 10 and 17 years old with multiple sclerosis.

This clonotype has more than one count but fewer than ten. This rearrangement joins TRBV5-5 to TRBJ2-7; 10 bases line up with TRBD1. There are 15 residues in the CDR3. Looked up from germline, CDR1 is SGHKS and CDR2 is YYEKEE (reference sequence). J gave up 3 bases and V 1 base, and 4 bases lay outside the gene matches. This chain's CDR3 is CASSLTGTGDYEQYF. The CDR3 DNA reads as TGTGCCAGCAGCTTGACCGGGACAGGGGACTACGAGCAGTACTTC. The full variable domain, in which reference TRBV5-5 and TRBJ2-7 provide the parts outside the CDR3, is DAGVTQSPTHLIKTRGQQVTLRCSPISGHKSVSWYQQVLGQGPQFIFQYYEKEERGRGNFPDRFSARQFPNYSSELNVNALLLGDSALYLCASSLTGTGDYEQYFGPGTRLTVT.

This chain links TRBV5-1 with TRBJ2-1; TRBD1 aligns across 7 bases. V lost 6 bases to trimming and J lost 2 bases; unmatched junction nucleotides: 2. From germline, CDR1 is SGHRS and CDR2 YFSETQ. This CDR3 region has 13 residues. The CDR3 nucleotides read TGCGCCAGCAATGACAGGGCCTACAATGAGCAGTTCTTC. The encoded protein is CASNDRAYNEQFF.

This chain joins TRBV7-6 and TRBJ1-2; D possibly corresponds to TRBD1 (5 bases). Trimming left V 1 base short and J 4 bases short, with 13 bases between. Germline values: CDR1 SGHVS, CDR2 FNYEAQ. The length of the CDR3 is 15 residues. This CDR3 reads CASSLGEGVSYGYTF. The CDR3 region has the DNA TGTGCCAGCAGCTTAGGCGAAGGGGTTTCCTATGGCTACACCTTC.

This clonotype was observed once. This chain connects TRBV15 to TRBJ2-5; 15 bases fit TRBD2. The CDR3 loop spans 16 amino acids. CDR1 is LNHNV, CDR2 YYDKDF, per germline (reference sequence). V was pared by 3 bases and J by 3 bases, with 2 bases of the junction left unmatched. The CDR3 sequence is CATSSGTSGRKETQYF. For the CDR3, the DNA is TGTGCCACCAGCAGCGGGACTAGCGGGAGGAAAGAGACCCAGTACTTC.

A note on this clonotype: A junction boundary mismatches the germline segment, possibly from a read error. The chain links TRBV3-1 to TRBJ2-3; 13 bases line up with TRBD2. Germline V lookup: CDR1 LGHDT, CDR2 YNNKEL (reference sequence). The CDR3 runs to 15 residues. The CDR3 reads CAGSPGLAGTDTQYF. The CDR3 DNA reads as TGTGCCGGCAGCCCGGGACTAGCGGGAACAGATACGCAGTATTTT.

This chain connects TRBV6-6 to TRBJ2-3; 8 bases align to TRBD2. Trimming at V came to 6 bases and at J to 6 bases, leaving 11 bases not matched to a gene. The CDR3 has 15 amino acids. CDR1 is MNHNY and CDR2 is SVGAGI in the germline V gene (reference sequence). CDR3 sequence (DNA): TGTGCCAGCAGCCTGGAGCGGGGGAGGACTGATACGCAGTATTTT. Translated: CASSLERGRTDTQYF.

The V gene is TRBV24-1, the J gene TRBJ1-5, with TRBD1 identical over 7 bases. The germline CDR1 and CDR2 sequences are KGHDR and SFDVKD. V lost 3 bases, J lost 0 bases, and 1 base stayed unmatched. The CDR3 covers 15 residues. DNA of the CDR3: TGTGCCACCAGTGATGGGACAGATAGCAATCAGCCCCAGCATTTT. Translation: CATSDGTDSNQPQHF.

This clonotype was observed a handful of times. The CDR3 loop reads CASSFLGGLGGYNEQFF. The CDR3 region has the DNA TGTGCCAGCAGTTTCCTAGGGGGTCTGGGTGGGTACAATGAGCAGTTCTTC. The chain employs TRBV28 and TRBJ2-1; the D gene is possibly TRBD1 (6 bases). V was clipped by 3 bases and J by 4 bases, with 19 bases between them. There are 17 residues in the CDR3. Germline V CDR1 and CDR2: MDHEN, SYDVKM.

V usage is TRBV9 and J usage is TRBJ1-1; a possible D gene is TRBD1 (5 bases). The V end was cut by 4 bases, the J end by 5 bases, with 15 bases between. Germline CDR1 SGDLS, CDR2 YYNGEE. CDR3 length: 14 residues. The CDR3 DNA follows: TGTGCCAGCAGCAGAGCCGTTCCAGGGACTGAAGCTTTCTTT. This gives the protein CASSRAVPGTEAFF.

The chain recombines TRBV20-1 with TRBJ2-3; 10 bases fit TRBD2. The V gene end was trimmed by 3 bases and the J gene end by 1 base; junction bases not matched to a gene: 7. This CDR3 has 16 residues. CDR1 is DFQATT and CDR2 is SNEGSKA in the germline V gene (reference sequence). This CDR3 reads CSASDPGTSGTDTQYF. The CDR3 DNA is TGCAGTGCTAGCGACCCTGGGACTAGCGGCACAGATACGCAGTATTTT.

The V call is TRBV5-1, the J call TRBJ1-1; 7 bases agree with TRBD1. V shed 3 bases and J 4 bases; nucleotides not matched to a gene: 9. The CDR3 loop spans 15 amino acids. Germline values: CDR1 SGHRS, CDR2 YFSETQ. CDR3 bases: TGCGCCAGCAGCTCCGGACAGGCTATGGGCACTGAAGCTTTCTTT. Translated: CASSSGQAMGTEAFF.

This clonotype was found a few times. The chain links TRBV24-1 to TRBJ2-3; no clear D. CDR1 and CDR2 (germline): KGHDR, SFDVKD. This CDR3 region has 16 residues. V shed 1 base and J shed 2 bases, with 12 bases lying between them. In DNA form, the CDR3 reads TGTGCCACCAGTGATTTTAGTAGCCGGCACACAGATACGCAGTATTTT. It specifies CATSDFSSRHTDTQYF.

This clonotype came up a few times. V and J are TRBV6-6 and TRBJ2-3; D gene unclear. Germline V gene sequence: CDR1 MNHNY, CDR2 SVGAGI (reference sequence). Trimming pared 6 bases from V and 2 bases from J, leaving 21 bases between. The CDR3 runs to 17 residues. In nucleotides, the CDR3 is TGTGCCAGCAGCGTTCCCACTCAAGAGCTATTCACAGATACGCAGTATTTT. Protein product: CASSVPTQELFTDTQYF.